Following are 9 T cell receptor beta chains from one sample sequenced in a study of T cell responses to AZD1222 COVID-19 vaccine. TCRdb's table, derived via immunoSEQ multiplex PCR, lists solely in-frame clones and lacks some. This table has about 150,000 clones, 86% appearing once. Sequences were derived from peripheral blood, sampled 28 days after the second AZD1222 dose. Every receptor here comes from an adult who received the AZD1222 COVID-19 vaccine.

This clone was observed a few times. The chain carries TRBV4-2 and TRBJ2-1; TRBD2 agrees at 9 bases. The CDR3 runs 17 residues. Germline values: CDR1 LGHNA, CDR2 YNFKEQ. J gave up 4 bases and V 3 bases, and 10 bases lay outside the gene matches. The CDR3: CASSQGISGGPYNEQFF. CDR3 coding DNA: TGTGCCAGCAGCCAGGGGATCAGCGGGGGGCCTTACAATGAGCAGTTCTTC.

This sequence joins TRBV19 and TRBJ1-5, with 7 bases identical to TRBD1. The germline V gene has CDR1 LNHDA and CDR2 SQIVND (reference sequence). The CDR3 length is 14 residues. V lost 6 bases to trimming and J lost 4 bases; unmatched junction nucleotides: 6. The CDR3 DNA reads as TGTGCCAGTAGGCGGGACAGCAATAATCAGCCCCAGCATTTT. This translates into CASRRDSNNQPQHF. The full variable domain, its missing parts supplied by reference TRBV19 and TRBJ1-5, is DGGITQSPKYLFRKEGQNVTLSCEQNLNHDAMYWYRQDPGQGLRLIYYSQIVNDFQKGDIAEGYSVSREKKESFPLTVTSAQKNPTAFYLCASRRDSNNQPQHFGDGTRLSIL.

The chain is built from TRBV19 and TRBJ2-7; 12 positions agree with TRBD1. The germline gives CDR1 LNHDA, CDR2 SQIVND (reference sequence). V lost 6 bases to trimming and J lost 7 bases; unmatched junction nucleotides: 10. The CDR3 is 15 residues long. For the CDR3, the DNA is TGTGCCAGTAGGAGATCCGGGACAGGGGGCGGAGAGCAGTACTTC. Protein sequence: CASRRSGTGGGEQYF.

The table lists this clone with a few counts. This chain links TRBV4-1 with TRBJ2-7, with D hard to call. The germline V gene encodes CDR1 MGHRA and CDR2 YSYEKL. This CDR3 is 16 amino acids long. Trimming took off 0 bases at V and 0 bases at J, with 12 bases between the two ends. CDR3 nucleotides: TGCGCCAGCAGCCAAGAGTGGCCAGTAAGCTCCTACGAGCAGTACTTC. It is translated as CASSQEWPVSSYEQYF.

V is TRBV11-3 and J is TRBJ2-2; no firm D call. V was clipped by 5 bases and J by 6 bases, with 10 bases between them. Germline V gene lookup returns CDR1 SGHNT and CDR2 YENEEA. The CDR3 runs to 13 residues. DNA for the CDR3: TGTGCCAGCAGCGGGGTTTTTTCCGGGGAGCTGTTTTTT. It codes for CASSGVFSGELFF.

This chain joins TRBV29-1 and TRBJ2-7; 7 bases are a match to TRBD1. The CDR3 is 14 amino acids. V was clipped by 7 bases and J by 6 bases; unmatched bases: 15. Germline V gene lookup returns CDR1 SQVTM and CDR2 ANQGSEA. The DNA for the CDR3 is TGCAGCGCTGTATCGGGAACAGGGGTGGGCGAGCAGTACTTC. As protein: CSAVSGTGVGEQYF.

This sequence joins TRBV7-2 and TRBJ1-6; 8 nucleotides line up with TRBD1. After removal of 4 bases from V and 14 bases from J, the junction contained 13 bases not matched to a gene. Germline V gives CDR1 SGHTA, CDR2 FQGNSA. The CDR3 contains 15 residues. CDR3 sequence (DNA): TGTGCCAGCAGCTGGGACAGGTCAGGATTATCGACCCTCCACTTT. This encodes CASSWDRSGLSTLHF.

The gene calls are TRBV19 and TRBJ1-3; D ambiguous. In germline, CDR1 is LNHDA, CDR2 SQIVND (reference sequence). Trimming removed 5 bases at V and 4 bases at J, with 9 bases between. CDR3 length equals 13 residues. The CDR3 spells CASSQVLGNTIYF. CDR3 in DNA: TGTGCCAGTAGTCAGGTCCTGGGAAACACCATATATTTT.

This rearrangement joins TRBV25-1 to TRBJ2-7, with 9 nucleotides matching TRBD1. Germline loops: CDR1 MGHDK, CDR2 SYGVNS. V lost 3 bases, J lost 2 bases, and 2 bases stayed unmatched. The CDR3 totals 14 residues. The CDR3: CASSEDRGTYEQYF. CDR3 coding DNA: TGTGCCAGCAGTGAGGACAGGGGAACCTACGAGCAGTACTTC.